This T cell receptor (beta chain) is drawn from a study of patients and donors after allogeneic stem cell transplantation. Germline CDR1 DFQATT, CDR2 SNEGSKA (reference sequence). The CDR3 has 14 amino acids. V was pared by 1 base and J by 5 bases, with 12 bases between. TCRdb itself ran the RT-PCR reads through MiXCR, one entry per CDR3 protein. This sample carries fewer than 180,000 distinct CDR3 sequences, about 36% of them seen once, and the ten largest clones take about 50%. The sequence was obtained from a human donor who was either an allogeneic HSCT recipient or a stem cell or donor lymphocyte infusion donor (not recorded which). It is not recorded whose cells these are; they may come from a transplant donor. V usage is TRBV20-1 and J usage is TRBJ1-5; a weak D match, TRBD1 (6 bases). Sequenced sample: blood, either unsorted or a sorted T cell fraction (not recorded which). The CDR3 nucleotides are TGCAGTGCTAGAGGAGACAGGCGTTATCAGCCCCAGCATTTT. Protein sequence: CSARGDRRYQPQHF.